The T cell receptor (beta chain) described here comes from a study of blood T cell repertoires in COVID-19. Study information: Samples of COVID-19 (acute and convalescent) were obtained from the United States, Italy and Spain. T cells, B-cell-depleted T cells, or PBMCs provided the cDNA or gDNA that served as material.

Per the study methods: Reference gene primers were amplified, and this amplification served to estimate nucleated cell counts. TCRdb keeps only in-frame clones here, not all; method: immunoSEQ multiplex PCR. The V and J calls and clone size are taken from that table; D and trimming were inferred from the DNA. The profile shows about 140,000 clones, approximately 85% of them singletons. The CDR3 length is 13 residues. V shed 5 bases and J shed 3 bases, with 10 bases lying between them. The V gene's germline CDR1 is KGHSH and CDR2 LQKENI. The sample consisted of peripheral blood. The origin of this receptor is a woman older than 75 with acute or convalescent COVID-19. The chain combines TRBV18 with TRBJ1-1, with D perhaps matching TRBD1 (6 bases). The CDR3 nucleotides read TGTGCCAGCTCAGGGAGGGGGGACACTGAAGCTTTCTTT. This gives the protein CASSGRGDTEAFF.